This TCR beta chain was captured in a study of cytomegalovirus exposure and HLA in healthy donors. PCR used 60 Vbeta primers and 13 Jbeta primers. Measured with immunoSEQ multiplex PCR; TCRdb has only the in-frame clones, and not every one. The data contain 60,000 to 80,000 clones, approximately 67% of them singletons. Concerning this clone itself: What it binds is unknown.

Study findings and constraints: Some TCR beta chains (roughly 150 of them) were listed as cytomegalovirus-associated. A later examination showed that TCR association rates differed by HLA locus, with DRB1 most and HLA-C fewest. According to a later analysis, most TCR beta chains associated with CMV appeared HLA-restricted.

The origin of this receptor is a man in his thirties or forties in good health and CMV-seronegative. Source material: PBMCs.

CDR3 nucleotides: TGTGCCAGGGGGGGACAGGGGGCTGGCGAGCAGTACTTC. Residues: CARGGQGAGEQYF. This chain uses TRBV2 with TRBJ2-7; the match to TRBD1 covers 12 bases. Germline CDR1 and CDR2: SNHLY and FYNNEI. The V and J ends lost 9 bases and 6 bases, in that order; junction bases with no gene match: 6. CDR3 length equals 13 residues.